A selection of T cell receptor beta chains follows, all from one sample in a study of human T cells and chemical hapten exposure. TCRdb called the RACE reads again in MiXCR, with one record for every CDR3 protein. Of nearly 80,000 distinct CDR3 sequences in the sample, 10% to 13% were seen once. Sequenced material: whole blood, taken in connection with sensitization to the hapten diphenylcyclopropenone (DPC). Receptors were obtained from a woman between 50 and 59 years old with alopecia areata. Some clones in this sample may be carry-over from other donors' samples. The CDR3 runs from the conserved cysteine through the conserved F or W. Each record gives: clone size, J gene, D gene, V gene, CDR3 protein, CDR3 DNA. The D gene is left open where the match is weak. Clone size appears in some rows only: once, few, many, or a class for an expanded clone.

NA | TRBJ2-3 | TRBD2 | TRBV29-1 | CSVEAGVTTDTQYF | TGCAGCGTTGAGGCGGGAGTCACGACAGATACGCAGTATTTT
NA | TRBJ1-2 | NA | TRBV29-1 | CSVRQDGYTF | TGCAGCGTTCGACAGGATGGCTACACCTTC
many | TRBJ1-5 | NA | TRBV20-1 | CSARFDESQPQHF | TGCAGTGCTAGATTCGACGAGAGTCAGCCCCAGCATTTT
many | TRBJ2-1 | NA | TRBV28 | CASSWAKRGEQFF | TGTGCCAGCAGTTGGGCAAAGCGAGGTGAGCAGTTCTTC
many | TRBJ1-5 | NA | TRBV2 | CASSHGGSSNQPQHF | TGTGCCAGCAGTCACGGGGGTTCAAGCAATCAGCCCCAGCATTTT
many | TRBJ1-1 | NA | TRBV20-1 | CSARPRAAGLTEAFF | TGCAGTGCTAGACCCCGAGCGGCCGGGCTCACTGAAGCTTTCTTT
few | TRBJ2-1 | TRBD2 | TRBV5-4 | CASSSLAGVAYNEQFF | TGTGCCAGCAGCTCTCTAGCGGGAGTGGCCTACAATGAGCAGTTCTTC
NA | TRBJ2-1 | TRBD2 | TRBV20-1 | CSAPGTRIDNEQFF | TGCAGTGCTCCCGGGACTAGAATCGACAATGAGCAGTTCTTC
NA | TRBJ2-7 | NA | TRBV12-2 | CASRLGPYEQYF | TGTGCAAGTCGCTTAGGACCCTACGAGCAGTACTTC
NA | TRBJ2-3 | NA | TRBV9 | CASSVEQNTDTQYF | TGTGCCAGCAGCGTCGAACAAAACACAGATACGCAGTATTTT
few | TRBJ2-3 | TRBD2 | TRBV11-3 | CASSSGIVDTQYF | TGTGCCAGCAGTAGCGGGATCGTAGATACGCAGTATTTT
few | TRBJ2-5 | TRBD1 | TRBV7-3 | CASSLTGGQGGETQYF | TGTGCCAGCAGCTTAACGGGGGGACAGGGAGGCGAGACCCAGTACTTC
few | TRBJ2-1 | NA | TRBV20-1 | CSARDRASYNEQFF | TGCAGTGCTAGAGATCGGGCTAGTTACAATGAGCAGTTCTTC